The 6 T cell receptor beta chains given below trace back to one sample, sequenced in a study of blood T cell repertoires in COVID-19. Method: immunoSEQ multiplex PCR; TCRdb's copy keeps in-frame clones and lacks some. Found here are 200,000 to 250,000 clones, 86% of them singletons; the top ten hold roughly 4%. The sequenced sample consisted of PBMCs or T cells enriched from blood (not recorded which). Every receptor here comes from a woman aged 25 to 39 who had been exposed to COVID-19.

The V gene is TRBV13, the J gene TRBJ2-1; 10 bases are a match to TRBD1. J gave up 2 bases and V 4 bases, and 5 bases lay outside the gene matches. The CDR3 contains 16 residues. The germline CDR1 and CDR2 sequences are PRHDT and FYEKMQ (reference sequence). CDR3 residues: CASSSVGQGAYNEQFF. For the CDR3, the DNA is TGTGCCAGCAGCTCGGTCGGACAGGGGGCCTACAATGAGCAGTTCTTC. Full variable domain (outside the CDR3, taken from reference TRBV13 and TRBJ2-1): AAGVIQSPRHLIKEKRETATLKCYPIPRHDTVYWYQQGPGQDPQFLISFYEKMQSDKGSIPDRFSAQQFSDYHSELNMSSLELGDSALYFCASSSVGQGAYNEQFFGPGTRLTVL.

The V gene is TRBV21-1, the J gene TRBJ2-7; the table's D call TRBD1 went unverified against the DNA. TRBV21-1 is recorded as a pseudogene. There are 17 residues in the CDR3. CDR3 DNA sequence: TGTGCCAGCAGCACGGGGCTCAGACAGGGAGAGAGGTACGAGCAGTACTTC. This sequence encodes CASSTGLRQGERYEQYF.

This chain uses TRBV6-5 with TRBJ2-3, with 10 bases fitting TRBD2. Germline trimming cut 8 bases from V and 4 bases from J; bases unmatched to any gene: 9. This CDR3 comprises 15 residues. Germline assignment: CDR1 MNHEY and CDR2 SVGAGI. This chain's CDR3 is CASRVGLATADTQYF. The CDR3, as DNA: TGTGCCAGCCGGGTGGGACTAGCGACCGCAGATACGCAGTATTTT.

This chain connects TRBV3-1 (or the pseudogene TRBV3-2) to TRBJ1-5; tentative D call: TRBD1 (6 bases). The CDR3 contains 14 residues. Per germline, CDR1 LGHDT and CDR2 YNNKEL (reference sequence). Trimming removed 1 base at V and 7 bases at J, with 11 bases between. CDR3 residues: CASSQGRGTQPQHF. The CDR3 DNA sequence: TGTGCCAGCAGCCAAGGCAGGGGTACCCAGCCCCAGCATTTT.

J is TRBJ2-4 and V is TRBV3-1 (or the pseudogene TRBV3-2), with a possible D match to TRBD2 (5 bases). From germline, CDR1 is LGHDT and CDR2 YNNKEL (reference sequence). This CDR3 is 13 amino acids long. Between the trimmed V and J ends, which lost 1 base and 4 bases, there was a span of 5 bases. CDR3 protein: CASSQGTKNIQYF. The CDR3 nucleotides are TGTGCCAGCAGCCAAGGGACTAAAAACATTCAGTACTTC.

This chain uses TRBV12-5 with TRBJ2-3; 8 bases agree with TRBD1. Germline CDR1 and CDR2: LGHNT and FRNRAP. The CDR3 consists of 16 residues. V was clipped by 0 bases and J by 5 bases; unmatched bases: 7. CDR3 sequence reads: CASGLVIRGRGDTQYF. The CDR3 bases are TGTGCTAGTGGTTTGGTAATCAGGGGGCGAGGAGATACGCAGTATTTT. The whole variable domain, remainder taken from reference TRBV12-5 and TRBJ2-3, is DARVTQTPRHKVTEMGQEVTMRCQPILGHNTVFWYRQTMMQGLELLAYFRNRAPLDDSGMPKDRFSAEMPDATLATLKIQPSEPRDSAVYFCASGLVIRGRGDTQYFGPGTRLTVL.